The source of this TCR beta chain is a study of a mutant IDH1 vaccine in newly diagnosed glioma. In the study overall: Those enrolled had earlier been treated with radiotherapy, temozolomide, or both, mostly both.

The CDR3 consists of 13 residues. The germline V and J ends were trimmed by 5 bases and 6 bases, with 13 bases remaining between them. Germline V lookup: CDR1 MGHRA, CDR2 YSYEKL. In the case of this clone: Its antigen is undetermined.

Sample time point: week 35, safety follow-up. What each vaccine dose contained was 300 ug of mutant IDH1 20-mer peptide, accompanied by topical imiquimod. New WHO grade 3 or 4 astrocytomas that were IDH1-mutant and ATRX-lost had been found in donors. The method was immunoSEQ multiplex PCR; TCRdb's version includes in-frame clones alone and lacks a portion of them. The sample holds 69,000 or so clones, around 84% seen once. This sequence originates from a man aged 25-45 years with glioma. This chain links TRBV4-1 with TRBJ1-2; a possible D gene is TRBD1 (5 bases). Sequenced material: PBMCs, taken from a glioma patient whose treatment included an IDH1 peptide vaccine. CDR3 loop: CASSGGLLHGYTF. CDR3 in DNA: TGCGCCAGCAGCGGGGGTTTGCTCCATGGCTACACCTTC.